This T cell receptor (beta chain) was recovered during a study of blood T cell repertoires in COVID-19. Study at large: The United States, Italy and Spain were the sources of the acute and convalescent COVID-19 samples.

The V gene lost 5 bases and the J gene lost 2 bases, with 9 bases spanning the gap. CDR3 length: 13 residues. Per the germline V gene, CDR1 is SNHLY and CDR2 is FYNNEI. Data came from immunoSEQ multiplex PCR; TCRdb stores just in-frame clones and leaves some out. The sample includes about 240,000 clones, 92% of them seen just once. The Seattle patients joined while their infection was active and were tracked longitudinally afterward. This chain links TRBV2 with TRBJ1-1; D possibly corresponds to TRBD1 (6 bases). Sample: peripheral blood. The receptor was derived from a man under 40 with COVID-19, enrolled during active disease. The CDR3 nucleotides are TGTGCCAGCAGTTCGGACAGTAACACTGAAGCTTTCTTT. Its translation: CASSSDSNTEAFF. The whole variable domain, filled in from reference TRBV2 and TRBJ1-1, reads EPEVTQTPSHQVTQMGQEVILRCVPISNHLYFYWYRQILGQKVEFLVSFYNNEISEKSEIFDDQFSVERPDGSNFTLKIRSTKLEDSAMYFCASSSDSNTEAFFGQGTRLTVV.